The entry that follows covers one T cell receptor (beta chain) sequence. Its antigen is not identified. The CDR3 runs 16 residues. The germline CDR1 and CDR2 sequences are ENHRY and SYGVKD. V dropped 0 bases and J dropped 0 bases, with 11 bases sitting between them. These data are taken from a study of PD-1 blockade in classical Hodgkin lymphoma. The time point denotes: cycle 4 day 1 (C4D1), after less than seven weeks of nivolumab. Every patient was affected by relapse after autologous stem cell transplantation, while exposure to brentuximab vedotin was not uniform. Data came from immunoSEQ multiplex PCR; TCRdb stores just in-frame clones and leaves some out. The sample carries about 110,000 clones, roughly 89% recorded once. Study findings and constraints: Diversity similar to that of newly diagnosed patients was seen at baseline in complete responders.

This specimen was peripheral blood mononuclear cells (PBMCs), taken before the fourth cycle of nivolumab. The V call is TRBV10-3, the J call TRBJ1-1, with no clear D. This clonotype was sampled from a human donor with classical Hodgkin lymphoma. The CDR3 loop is CAISESIAAVNTEAFF. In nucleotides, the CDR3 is TGTGCCATCAGTGAGTCGATTGCAGCGGTGAACACTGAAGCTTTCTTT.